This T cell receptor (beta chain) was recorded in a study of CD8 T cells in Susac syndrome. Random hexamers served to reverse transcribe about 0.5 to 1 ug RNA. MiXCR, run by TCRdb on the immunoSEQ multiplex PCR reads, gives a single entry per CDR3 protein. The sample holds about 210,000 distinct CDR3 sequences, 85% to 95% seen once. V was shortened by 8 bases and J by 2 bases, with 15 bases between the two germline ends. CDR3 length: 14 residues. CDR1 is WSHSY and CDR2 is SAAADI in the germline V gene. The clonotype was recovered from a human donor with Susac syndrome. The sample comprised CD4+ T cells from PBMCs. The gene calls are TRBV10-2 and TRBJ1-1; D unclear. CDR3 region: CASGPGGRNTEAFF. The CDR3 DNA is TGCGCCAGCGGACCCGGAGGGCGCAACACTGAAGCTTTCTTT.